This entry lists 5 T cell receptor beta chains sequenced from one sample in a study of shared clonotypes between healthy human individuals. Assay used: immunoSEQ multiplex PCR; TCRdb lists only in-frame clones, some missing. Among 2 million to 3 million clones listed, more than 85% were seen once. The sequencing input was naive CD4+ T cells from PBMCs. Subset given: CD45RA+ positively selected. Source of these receptors: a man aged 18 to 30 in good health. Some clones in this sample may be carry-over from other donors' samples.

V gene TRBV5-5 combines with J gene TRBJ1-4; D may be TRBD1 (6 bases). V shed 4 bases and J shed 8 bases, with 12 bases lying between them. Germline V CDR1 and CDR2: SGHKS, YYEKEE (reference sequence). The CDR3 has 13 amino acids. The CDR3 loop reads CASSGGRAEKLFF. The DNA of the CDR3 is TGTGCCAGCAGCGGGGGCAGGGCGGAAAAACTGTTTTTT.

The genes are TRBV19 and TRBJ1-2, with TRBD1 as a possible D gene (6 bases). CDR1 is LNHDA, CDR2 SQIVND, per germline (reference sequence). The length of the CDR3 is 15 residues. Trimming pared 6 bases from V and 1 base from J, leaving 15 bases between. The CDR3 reads CASRSQGSLNYGYTF. DNA for the CDR3: TGTGCCAGTAGATCCCAGGGGAGCCTTAACTATGGCTACACCTTC.

The chain joins TRBV19 to TRBJ2-1; the match to TRBD2 covers 15 bases. CDR1 is LNHDA, CDR2 SQIVND, per germline (reference sequence). This CDR3 is built from 15 residues. J gave up 9 bases and V 6 bases, and 6 bases lay outside the gene matches. In nucleotides, the CDR3 is TGTGCCAGTAGCCCGGGACTAGCGGGAGGATCTGAGCAGTTCTTC. Translation gives CASSPGLAGGSEQFF. The complete variable domain, with remaining parts taken from reference TRBV19 and TRBJ2-1, reads DGGITQSPKYLFRKEGQNVTLSCEQNLNHDAMYWYRQDPGQGLRLIYYSQIVNDFQKGDIAEGYSVSREKKESFPLTVTSAQKNPTAFYLCASSPGLAGGSEQFFGPGTRLTVL.

This clone occurred a few times. The J gene is TRBJ1-5, the V gene TRBV27; the match to TRBD1 covers 8 bases. Germline lookup yields CDR1 MNHEY and CDR2 SMNVEV (reference sequence). V trimming: 4 bases; J trimming: 3 bases; junction bases outside the gene matches: 14. This CDR3 is built from 18 residues. The CDR3 bases are TGTGCCAGCAGTTCATATCAGGGGGCTCGGCCGACCAATCAGCCCCAGCATTTT. It yields the protein CASSSYQGARPTNQPQHF.

In DNA form, the CDR3 reads TGTGCCAGCAGTTTTAAGTCCGTTACTGGGGCCAACGTCCTGACTTTC. Protein product: CASSFKSVTGANVLTF. The rearrangement uses TRBV28 and TRBJ2-6; D is uncertain. CDR3 size: 16 residues. Germline CDR1 reads MDHEN; CDR2 reads SYDVKM. The V and J ends lost 3 bases and 2 bases respectively, with 11 bases between them.